This TCR beta chain derives from a study of blood T cell repertoires in COVID-19. Trimming removed 4 bases at V and 8 bases at J, with 18 bases between. CDR1 and CDR2 (germline): SGHDT, YYEEEE. This CDR3 has 15 amino acids. The table came from immunoSEQ multiplex PCR; TCRdb's copy has only in-frame clones and leaves some out. This sample has 200,000 to 300,000 clones, with around 80% found just once. This sequence was found in a woman of 80 years or more with acute or convalescent COVID-19. This chain joins TRBV5-6 and TRBJ1-4, with D tentatively TRBD1 (5 bases). Material for sequencing was peripheral blood. The CDR3 DNA sequence: TGTGCCAGCAGCCGCGGGGGAAGGATGGTGGAAAAACTGTTTTTT. Amino acids: CASSRGGRMVEKLFF.